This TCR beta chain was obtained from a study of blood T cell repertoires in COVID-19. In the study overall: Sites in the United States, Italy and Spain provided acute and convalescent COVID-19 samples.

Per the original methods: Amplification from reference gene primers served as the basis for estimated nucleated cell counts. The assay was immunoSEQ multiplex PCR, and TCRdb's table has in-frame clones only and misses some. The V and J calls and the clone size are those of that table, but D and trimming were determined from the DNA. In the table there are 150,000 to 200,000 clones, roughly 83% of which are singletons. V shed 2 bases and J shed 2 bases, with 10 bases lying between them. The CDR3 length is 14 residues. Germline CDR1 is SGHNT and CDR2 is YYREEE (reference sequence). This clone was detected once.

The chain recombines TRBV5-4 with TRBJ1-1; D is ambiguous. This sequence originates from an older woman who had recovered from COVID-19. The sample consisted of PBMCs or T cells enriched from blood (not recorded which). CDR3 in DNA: TGTGCCAGCAGCTTCCGGGAGATAAACACTGAAGCTTTCTTT. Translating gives CASSFREINTEAFF.